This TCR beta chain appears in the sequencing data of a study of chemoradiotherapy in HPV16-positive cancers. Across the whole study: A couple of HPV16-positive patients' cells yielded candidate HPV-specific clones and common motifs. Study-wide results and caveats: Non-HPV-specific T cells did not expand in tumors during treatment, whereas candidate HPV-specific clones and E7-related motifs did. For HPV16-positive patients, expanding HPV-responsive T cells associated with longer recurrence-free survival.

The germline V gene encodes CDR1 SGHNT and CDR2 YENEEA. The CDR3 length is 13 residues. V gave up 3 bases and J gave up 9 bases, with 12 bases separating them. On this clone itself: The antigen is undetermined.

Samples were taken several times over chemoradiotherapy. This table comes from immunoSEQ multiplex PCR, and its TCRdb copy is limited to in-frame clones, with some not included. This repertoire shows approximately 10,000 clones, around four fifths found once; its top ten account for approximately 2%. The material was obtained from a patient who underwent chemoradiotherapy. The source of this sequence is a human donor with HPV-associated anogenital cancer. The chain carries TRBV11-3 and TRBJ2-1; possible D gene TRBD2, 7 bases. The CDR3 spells CASSFGGGREQFF. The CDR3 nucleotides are TGTGCCAGCAGCTTTGGGGGGGGCCGTGAGCAGTTCTTC.